The text below deals with one T cell receptor (beta chain). The V gene's germline CDR1 is MDHEN and CDR2 SYDVKM. Trimming cost V 3 bases and J 5 bases, with 11 bases left between them. There are 15 residues in the CDR3. These data are taken from a study of blood T cell repertoires in COVID-19. On the study more broadly: There were acute and convalescent COVID-19 samples, and they came from the United States, Italy and Spain.

Profiling relied on immunoSEQ multiplex PCR, and the TCRdb table lists in-frame clones only, not all of them. This sample has about 24,000 clones, with about 89% found just once. The TCR comes from a man aged 70-80 years with acute or convalescent COVID-19. The chain combines TRBV28 with TRBJ1-6; D might be TRBD1 (6 bases). Sequenced input: peripheral blood. Written as DNA, the CDR3 is TGTGCCAGCAGTTTCCTCGGACAGAATAATTCACCCCTCCACTTT. This codes for CASSFLGQNNSPLHF.